The 30 T cell receptor beta chains in this list originate from one sample, sequenced in a study of TIL therapy for anti-PD-1-resistant metastatic lung cancer. This was the immunoSEQ v3 assay. Libraries were prepared by immunoSEQ multiplex PCR; TCRdb keeps only in-frame clonotypes and omits some of them. The sample includes more than 50,000 clones, around 86% of them seen just once. The time point: pre-treatment sample, taken before nivolumab and TIL therapy. The specimen was blood, collected at baseline. These receptors originate from a person between 25 and 80 years old with non-small cell lung cancer.

This rearrangement joins TRBV2 to TRBJ1-6; the D gene is possibly TRBD1 (6 bases). Trimming removed 4 bases at V and 9 bases at J, with 10 bases between. The CDR3 sequence is 13 residues long. Germline CDR1 and CDR2: SNHLY and FYNNEI. The CDR3 coding sequence is TGTGCCAGCAGTGGGACAGAAAGTTCACCCCTCCACTTT. It specifies CASSGTESSPLHF.

CDR3: CASSERVMTAFNSPLHF. CDR3 coding DNA: TGTGCCAGCAGTGAAAGGGTAATGACAGCCTTTAATTCACCCCTCCACTTT. The chain uses TRBV2 and TRBJ1-6; maybe TRBD1 (5 bases). The CDR3 loop spans 17 amino acids. From germline, CDR1 is SNHLY and CDR2 FYNNEI. Trimming shortened V by 2 bases and J by 6 bases, and 17 bases separated the two germline ends.

This clone was detected only once. This sequence joins TRBV29-1 and TRBJ2-4; D gene uncertain. Per germline, CDR1 SQVTM and CDR2 ANQGSEA. The length of the CDR3 is 10 residues. With 4 bases removed from V and 5 bases from J, the gap between germline ends came to 3 bases. The DNA of the CDR3 is TGCAGCGTTGGGGAAAACATTCAGTACTTC. Protein sequence: CSVGENIQYF. Supplemented by reference TRBV29-1 and TRBJ2-4, the full variable domain reads SAVISQKPSRDICQRGTSLTIQCQVDSQVTMMFWYRQQPGQSLTLIATANQGSEATYESGFVIDKFPISRPNLTFSTLTVSNMSPEDSSIYLCSVGENIQYFGAGTRLSVL.

The V and J genes are TRBV5-6 and TRBJ2-2; TRBD1 matches 8 bases. Germline V gene sequence: CDR1 SGHDT, CDR2 YYEEEE. The CDR3 covers 15 residues. Losses at the gene ends were 4 bases for V and 6 bases for J; bases not matched to a gene: 8. CDR3 protein: CASSPDRVGAGELFF. In DNA, the CDR3 is TGTGCCAGCAGCCCGGACAGGGTAGGGGCCGGGGAGCTGTTTTTT. Based on the CDR3 plus reference TRBV5-6 and TRBJ2-2, the full variable domain is DAGVTQSPTHLIKTRGQQVTLRCSPKSGHDTVSWYQQALGQGPQFIFQYYEEEERQRGNFPDRFSGHQFPNYSSELNVNALLLGDSALYLCASSPDRVGAGELFFGEGSRLTVL.

This rearrangement joins TRBV6-1 to TRBJ1-4, with D possibly being TRBD1 (5 bases). The CDR3 loop spans 14 amino acids. Per germline, CDR1 MNHNS and CDR2 SASEGT. Between the trimmed V and J ends, which lost 2 bases and 8 bases, there was a span of 12 bases. CDR3 loop: CASSERGLREKLFF. In DNA form, the CDR3 reads TGTGCCAGCAGTGAAAGGGGCTTAAGGGAAAAACTGTTTTTT.

This clone was seen once. The chain links TRBV12-3 or TRBV12-4 to TRBJ1-5; D not certain. The germline V and J ends were trimmed by 0 bases and 7 bases, with 7 bases remaining between them. The length of the CDR3 is 13 residues. The CDR3 spells CASSLAKLQPQHF. CDR3 sequence (DNA): TGTGCCAGCAGTTTAGCGAAATTGCAGCCCCAGCATTTT.

The chain joins TRBV29-1 to TRBJ2-7; 13 nucleotides align to TRBD2. The CDR3 is 15 amino acids. Trimming removed 1 base from V and 5 bases from J; junction bases left unmatched: 5. Germline assignment: CDR1 SQVTM and CDR2 ANQGSEA. The CDR3 loop is CSVEGLAGGSDEQYF. Written as DNA, the CDR3 is TGCAGCGTTGAAGGACTAGCGGGAGGAAGCGACGAGCAGTACTTC.

V gene TRBV10-2 combines with J gene TRBJ1-3, with TRBD1 matching 9 bases. CDR1 is WSHSY, CDR2 SAAADI, per germline. The CDR3 consists of 14 residues. The trim removed 6 bases at V and 0 bases at J, leaving 0 bases unmatched. The CDR3 nucleotides are TGCGCCAGCAGGGACAGGGGCTCTGGAAACACCATATATTTT. As protein: CASRDRGSGNTIYF.

The chain recombines TRBV19 with TRBJ2-7; TRBD2 aligns across 10 bases. The CDR3 is 13 residues long. Looked up from germline, CDR1 is LNHDA and CDR2 is SQIVND (reference sequence). The V segment lost 4 bases and the J segment 3 bases; nucleotides outside the gene matches: 0. The CDR3 nucleotides are TGTGCCAGTAGTAAGCGGGAGGGCTACGAGCAGTACTTC. This encodes CASSKREGYEQYF.

This rearrangement joins TRBV28 to TRBJ2-7; possible D gene TRBD2, 6 bases. The CDR3 loop spans 12 amino acids. The V end was cut by 10 bases, the J end by 5 bases, with 15 bases between. Germline CDR1 is MDHEN and CDR2 is SYDVKM. In DNA form, the CDR3 reads TGTGCCATCCTCGGGAGACGGGACGAGCAGTACTTC. Encoded protein: CAILGRRDEQYF. The full variable domain, completed using reference TRBV28 and TRBJ2-7, is DVKVTQSSRYLVKRTGEKVFLECVQDMDHENMFWYRQDPGLGLRLIYFSYDVKMKEKGDIPEGYSVSREKKERFSLILESASTNQTSMYLCAILGRRDEQYFGPGTRLTVT.

The rearrangement uses TRBV5-4 and TRBJ2-7, with D perhaps matching TRBD1 (5 bases). V dropped 5 bases and J dropped 3 bases, with 12 bases sitting between them. CDR3 length: 13 amino acids. The germline gives CDR1 SGHNT, CDR2 YYREEE (reference sequence). CDR3 protein: CASSPDRYYEQYF. The DNA for the CDR3 is TGTGCCAGCAGTCCTGACAGATACTACGAGCAGTACTTC.

This chain links TRBV2 with TRBJ2-7; TRBD1 matches at 8 bases. Trimming removed 4 bases from V and 1 base from J; junction bases left unmatched: 3. CDR3 size: 14 residues. Germline CDR1 is SNHLY and CDR2 is FYNNEI. This CDR3 is CASSAGDRSYEQYF. The CDR3, as DNA: TGTGCCAGCAGTGCAGGGGACAGGTCCTACGAGCAGTACTTC.

This chain links TRBV27 with TRBJ1-4; D uncertain. V was clipped by 3 bases and J by 5 bases, with 13 bases between them. The CDR3 is 15 residues long. Germline V gene data show CDR1 as MNHEY and CDR2 as SMNVEV (reference sequence). CDR3 in amino acids: CASSFVRGTNEKLFF. The CDR3, as DNA: TGTGCCAGCAGTTTCGTTCGTGGCACGAATGAAAAACTGTTTTTT.

This clone has a single count. The chain recombines TRBV30 with TRBJ1-2; 10 nucleotides match TRBD1. Germline V CDR1 and CDR2: GTSNPN, SVGIG (reference sequence). Trimming took 3 bases from V and 3 from J; bases not matched to a gene: 1. The CDR3 consists of 13 residues. CDR3 in amino acids: CAWSGTGDYGYTF. CDR3 DNA: TGTGCCTGGAGCGGGACAGGGGACTATGGCTACACCTTC.

This chain uses TRBV19 with TRBJ1-2, with D possibly matching TRBD1 (6 bases). Germline V CDR1 and CDR2: LNHDA, SQIVND (reference sequence). Trimming cost V 3 bases and J 2 bases, with 13 bases left between them. This CDR3 comprises 15 residues. CDR3 protein: CASSIRGQGNYGYTF. CDR3 in DNA: TGTGCCAGTAGTATTCGGGGCCAGGGGAACTATGGCTACACCTTC.

The CDR3 nucleotides are TGTGCCAGCAGTTCCTACCCTGGGGGTGTTGGCTTAGAGACCCAGTACTTC. Protein: CASSSYPGGVGLETQYF. The rearrangement uses TRBV27 and TRBJ2-5, with D perhaps TRBD1 or TRBD2 (5 bases each). The V and J ends lost 4 bases and 4 bases respectively, with 22 bases between them. CDR3 length: 17 amino acids. Germline values: CDR1 MNHEY, CDR2 SMNVEV (reference sequence).

J is TRBJ2-1 and V is TRBV5-1; the D gene is possibly TRBD1 (6 bases). V dropped 5 bases and J dropped 7 bases, with 19 bases sitting between them. The CDR3 covers 15 residues. Germline CDR1 SGHRS, CDR2 YFSETQ. CDR3 DNA: TGCGCCAGCAGACCGCATTACAGGGCGTCTAATGAGCAGTTCTTC. Protein product: CASRPHYRASNEQFF.

This chain connects TRBV7-8 to TRBJ2-5; 9 nucleotides agree with TRBD1. Per germline, CDR1 SGHVS and CDR2 FQNEAQ. CDR3 length: 15 residues. J lost 4 bases, V lost 5 bases, and 8 bases had no gene match. Here the CDR3 DNA reads TGTGCCAGCAGCCCGGTCGGACAGGGGAGAGAGACCCAGTACTTC. Its translation is CASSPVGQGRETQYF.

The genes are TRBV6-5 and TRBJ1-1; D uncertain. From germline, CDR1 is MNHEY and CDR2 SVGAGI. The V and J ends lost 0 bases and 6 bases respectively, with 8 bases between them. CDR3 length: 13 amino acids. CDR3 residues: CASSYSEGSEAFF. CDR3 bases: TGTGCCAGCAGTTACTCCGAAGGATCTGAAGCTTTCTTT.

The V call is TRBV19, the J call TRBJ2-3; 12 nucleotides line up with TRBD2. The CDR3 length is 17 residues. V lost 5 bases to trimming and J lost 5 bases; unmatched junction nucleotides: 11. Germline CDR1 LNHDA, CDR2 SQIVND (reference sequence). DNA for the CDR3: TGTGCCAGTAGTCCCCGTTCTAGCGGGGGGGCCGAAGATACGCAGTATTTT. This sequence encodes CASSPRSSGGAEDTQYF. The full variable domain, its missing parts supplied by reference TRBV19 and TRBJ2-3, is DGGITQSPKYLFRKEGQNVTLSCEQNLNHDAMYWYRQDPGQGLRLIYYSQIVNDFQKGDIAEGYSVSREKKESFPLTVTSAQKNPTAFYLCASSPRSSGGAEDTQYFGPGTRLTVL.

This chain uses TRBV5-6 with TRBJ1-4; D call uncertain. The V end was cut by 4 bases, the J end by 8 bases, with 12 bases between. The germline V gene has CDR1 SGHDT and CDR2 YYEEEE. The CDR3 length is 13 residues. For the CDR3, the DNA is TGTGCCAGCAGCAACCGCTTGGAGGAAAAACTGTTTTTT. Amino acid sequence: CASSNRLEEKLFF. The full variable domain, in which reference TRBV5-6 and TRBJ1-4 provide the parts outside the CDR3, is DAGVTQSPTHLIKTRGQQVTLRCSPKSGHDTVSWYQQALGQGPQFIFQYYEEEERQRGNFPDRFSGHQFPNYSSELNVNALLLGDSALYLCASSNRLEEKLFFGSGTQLSVL.

The chain has TRBV14 and TRBJ2-7; D possibly corresponds to TRBD1 (6 bases). The ends were cut back, 4 bases at V and 5 bases at J, with 15 bases in the middle. CDR1 is SGHDN, CDR2 FVKESK, per germline. The CDR3 has 14 residues. The DNA for the CDR3 is TGTGCCAGCAGCCCACCAGGACAGTTCCACGAGCAGTACTTC. It yields the protein CASSPPGQFHEQYF.

J is TRBJ1-2 and V is TRBV28; the match to TRBD1 covers 7 bases. The V segment lost 2 bases and the J segment 7 bases; nucleotides outside the gene matches: 4. CDR3 length: 13 residues. Germline V CDR1 and CDR2: MDHEN, SYDVKM. The CDR3 protein is CASSLVQGSGYTF. In DNA, the CDR3 is TGTGCCAGCAGTTTAGTACAGGGGTCTGGCTACACCTTC.

J is TRBJ2-2 and V is TRBV6-4, with D tentatively TRBD2 (5 bases). V was trimmed by 9 bases and J by 2 bases, leaving 10 bases between them. The CDR3 extends over 13 amino acids. Germline CDR1 and CDR2: MRHNA and SNTAGT. CDR3 in DNA: TGTGCCAGGAGGACTGAAAACACCGGGGAGCTGTTTTTT. Translating it yields CARRTENTGELFF.

The chain links TRBV5-1 to TRBJ1-4; no clear D. V shed 0 bases and J shed 4 bases, with 10 bases lying between them. The CDR3 covers 15 residues. The germline V gene encodes CDR1 SGHRS and CDR2 YFSETQ. CDR3 in amino acids: CASSLAYGINEKLFF. In DNA form, the CDR3 reads TGCGCCAGCAGCTTGGCTTACGGAATTAATGAAAAACTGTTTTTT.

The chain links TRBV28 to TRBJ2-5; no clear D. V shed 4 bases and J shed 3 bases, with 12 bases lying between them. The CDR3 runs 14 residues. From germline, CDR1 is MDHEN and CDR2 SYDVKM. The CDR3: CASSSRMHKETQYF. For the CDR3, the DNA is TGTGCCAGCAGTTCCAGAATGCACAAAGAGACCCAGTACTTC. Drawing the rest from reference TRBV28 and TRBJ2-5, the complete variable domain is DVKVTQSSRYLVKRTGEKVFLECVQDMDHENMFWYRQDPGLGLRLIYFSYDVKMKEKGDIPEGYSVSREKKERFSLILESASTNQTSMYLCASSSRMHKETQYFGPGTRLLVL.

V is TRBV6-5 and J is TRBJ2-1, with 9 bases identical to TRBD2. With 0 bases clipped from V and 9 bases from J, the junction kept 6 bases outside the gene matches. The CDR3 is 15 residues long. CDR1 MNHEY and CDR2 SVGAGI come from the germline V gene. This CDR3 is CASSYSLAGVLEQFF. DNA for the CDR3: TGTGCCAGCAGTTACTCCTTAGCGGGAGTCCTTGAGCAGTTCTTC.

The chain couples TRBV5-4 to TRBJ2-7, with D perhaps TRBD1 or TRBD2 (6 bases each). There are 16 residues in the CDR3. The germline V and J ends were trimmed by 2 bases and 7 bases, with 22 bases remaining between them. CDR1 SGHNT and CDR2 YYREEE come from the germline V gene (reference sequence). CDR3 coding DNA: TGTGCCAGCAGCTTTTCCGGGACTGGGGGCATGGGGGAGCAGTACTTC. This encodes CASSFSGTGGMGEQYF.

This chain joins TRBV5-1 and TRBJ2-3, with 13 bases matching TRBD2. Per the germline V gene, CDR1 is SGHRS and CDR2 is YFSETQ. The CDR3 loop spans 17 amino acids. The ends lost 4 bases at V and 2 bases at J; junction bases unmatched: 7. The CDR3 DNA is TGCGCCAGCAGCCCCGTGACTAGCGGGGGGCCCACAGATACGCAGTATTTT. Translating gives CASSPVTSGGPTDTQYF.

The chain is built from TRBV5-1 and TRBJ2-3; unclear D gene. Germline V gene data show CDR1 as SGHRS and CDR2 as YFSETQ. V lost 0 bases, J lost 6 bases, and 14 bases lay in between. The CDR3 totals 15 residues. The CDR3 DNA reads as TGCGCCAGCAGCTTGGAACCCTCATTGGAGGATACGCAGTATTTT. Its protein product is CASSLEPSLEDTQYF. The variable domain in full, with the rest retrieved from reference TRBV5-1 and TRBJ2-3, is KAGVTQTPRYLIKTRGQQVTLSCSPISGHRSVSWYQQTPGQGLQFLFEYFSETQRNKGNFPGRFSGRQFSNSRSEMNVSTLELGDSALYLCASSLEPSLEDTQYFGPGTRLTVL.